What follows are 18 T cell receptor beta chains derived from one specimen sequenced in a study of T cell responses to AZD1222 COVID-19 vaccine. Assay: immunoSEQ multiplex PCR; the TCRdb copy retains only in-frame clones and omits some. The profile shows some 80,000 clones, 86% of them singletons. This material consisted of peripheral blood, taken on day 0 of AZD1222 vaccination. These receptors originate from an adult in good health.

The chain combines TRBV7-8 with TRBJ1-1; 9 nucleotides align to TRBD1. The germline V gene encodes CDR1 SGHVS and CDR2 FQNEAQ. The CDR3 is 18 amino acids. Trimming took 0 bases from V and 5 from J; bases not matched to a gene: 13. The chain's CDR3 is CASSLAALDRGSGTEAFF. CDR3 DNA: TGTGCCAGCAGCTTAGCCGCTCTTGACAGGGGGTCCGGGACTGAAGCTTTCTTT.

In this sample, this clone turned up once. The CDR3 region has the DNA TGTGCCAGCAGCCCTCTGGGGGTTGAGCAGTTCTTC. Its protein is CASSPLGVEQFF. The J gene is TRBJ2-1, the V gene TRBV5-8, with D possibly being TRBD1 or TRBD2 (5 bases each). V lost 4 bases and J lost 9, with 11 bases in between. Germline-derived CDR1 and CDR2 are SGHTS and YDEGEE. CDR3 length: 12 amino acids.

The table lists this clone with a count of one. V is TRBV19 and J is TRBJ1-5; 7 nucleotides agree with TRBD1. Trimming cost V 4 bases and J 3 bases; bases outside gene matches: 9. The CDR3 spans 16 residues. Germline CDR1 and CDR2: LNHDA and SQIVND (reference sequence). CDR3 sequence reads: CASSSRQGTNNQPQHF. Written as DNA, the CDR3 is TGTGCCAGTAGTAGCAGACAGGGTACGAACAATCAGCCCCAGCATTTT.

The chain uses TRBV28 and TRBJ1-2; 7 bases fit TRBD1. This CDR3 has 15 amino acids. V shed 4 bases and J 1 base; nucleotides not matched to a gene: 6. CDR1 is MDHEN, CDR2 SYDVKM, per germline. This CDR3 reads CASSSAGGDNYGYTF. In DNA form, the CDR3 reads TGTGCCAGCAGTTCGGCAGGGGGTGATAACTATGGCTACACCTTC.

This chain links TRBV10-3 with TRBJ2-1; D is unclear. The CDR3 is made up of 15 amino acids. The V end was cut by 4 bases, the J end by 2 bases, with 12 bases between. The germline CDR1 and CDR2 sequences are ENHRY and SYGVKD. CDR3: CAISVIATTYNEQFF. Written as DNA, the CDR3 is TGTGCCATCAGTGTAATAGCAACCACCTACAATGAGCAGTTCTTC.

In DNA, the CDR3 is TGTGCCAGCAGCCCCCTACCGGGGGGGGAAAAACTGTTTTTT. Its protein is CASSPLPGGEKLFF. V usage is TRBV7-2 and J usage is TRBJ1-4; a possible D gene is TRBD1 (5 bases). Germline V CDR1 and CDR2: SGHTA, FQGNSA. There are 14 residues in the CDR3. Trimming took off 5 bases at V and 8 bases at J, with 15 bases between the two ends.

The rearrangement uses TRBV9 and TRBJ1-2; possible D gene TRBD1, 6 bases. This CDR3 region has 15 residues. Trimming took 0 bases from V and 8 from J, leaving 17 bases between them. Germline CDR1 SGDLS, CDR2 YYNGEE. The CDR3 is CASSVDRDPRWGYTF. CDR3 DNA: TGTGCCAGCAGCGTAGACAGGGACCCCCGATGGGGCTACACCTTC.

The V call is TRBV19, the J call TRBJ2-3; maybe TRBD1 (6 bases). In germline, CDR1 is LNHDA, CDR2 SQIVND (reference sequence). V lost 5 bases, J lost 0 bases, and 15 bases lay in between. The CDR3 is made up of 16 amino acids. This CDR3 reads CASSATGTPSTDTQYF. The CDR3 nucleotides are TGTGCCAGTAGTGCTACCGGGACACCTAGCACAGATACGCAGTATTTT.

The chain couples TRBV27 to TRBJ2-5; 10 positions match TRBD2. V trimming: 3 bases; J trimming: 3 bases; junction bases outside the gene matches: 10. Germline loops: CDR1 MNHEY, CDR2 SMNVEV (reference sequence). The CDR3 is made up of 17 amino acids. The CDR3 DNA follows: TGTGCCAGCAGTTTGAATACGGGACTAGCGTTAGAAGAGACCCAGTACTTC. This translates into CASSLNTGLALEETQYF.

CDR3 bases: TGTGCCAGCAGCCCGGGCCTCGGTAACTACAATGAGCAGTTCTTC. It is translated as CASSPGLGNYNEQFF. The chain links TRBV7-3 to TRBJ2-1; D gene unclear. CDR3 length equals 15 residues. Trimming removed 5 bases at V and 3 bases at J, with 14 bases between. Germline assignment: CDR1 SGHTA and CDR2 FQGTGA.

This chain connects TRBV3-1 (or the pseudogene TRBV3-2) to TRBJ1-3; TRBD1 matches 7 bases. Germline CDR1 LGHDT, CDR2 YNNKEL (reference sequence). V lost 4 bases, J lost 0 bases, and 9 bases stayed unmatched. This CDR3 comprises 17 residues. The CDR3, as DNA: TGTGCCAGCAGCCCGCGACAGGGAATCTCCTCTGGAAACACCATATATTTT. Translating it yields CASSPRQGISSGNTIYF.

The rearrangement joins TRBV7-2 to TRBJ1-4; TRBD1 matches 9 bases. Germline-derived CDR1 and CDR2 are SGHTA and FQGNSA. Trimming cost V 5 bases and J 7 bases; bases outside gene matches: 5. The CDR3 covers 14 residues. The CDR3 loop reads CASSPTGGGEKLFF. The CDR3 bases are TGTGCCAGCAGCCCCACAGGGGGCGGTGAAAAACTGTTTTTT.

The rearrangement uses TRBV14 and TRBJ1-1; D may be TRBD1 (6 bases). The V and J ends lost 5 bases and 5 bases respectively, with 15 bases between them. Looked up from germline, CDR1 is SGHDN and CDR2 is FVKESK. CDR3 length equals 14 residues. The CDR3 DNA sequence: TGTGCCAGCAGCTATCAGACAGGAGGTACTGAAGCTTTCTTT. This encodes CASSYQTGGTEAFF.

V and J are TRBV28 and TRBJ1-2, with D possibly being TRBD1 (5 bases). Germline loops: CDR1 MDHEN, CDR2 SYDVKM. The CDR3 sequence is 13 residues long. V lost 2 bases, J lost 4 bases, and 8 bases lay in between. In DNA, the CDR3 is TGTGCCAGCAGTTTAGGGCAGGGCTATGGCTACACCTTC. Translation: CASSLGQGYGYTF.

This clone is a singleton in its sample. The rearrangement uses TRBV11-3 and TRBJ1-2; TRBD1 agrees at 8 bases. The length of the CDR3 is 13 residues. V shed 5 bases, J shed 4 bases, and the junction held 3 bases outside the gene matches. Germline-derived CDR1 and CDR2 are SGHNT and YENEEA. CDR3 sequence reads: CASSQTGGYGYTF. CDR3 bases: TGTGCCAGCAGCCAAACAGGGGGCTATGGCTACACCTTC.

V and J are TRBV25-1 and TRBJ1-5, with TRBD1 matching 8 bases. V lost 6 bases, J lost 5 bases, and 6 bases stayed unmatched. Looked up from germline, CDR1 is MGHDK and CDR2 is SYGVNS. The CDR3 extends over 14 amino acids. DNA of the CDR3: TGTGCCAGCAGCCCCCCGACAGGGGATCAGCCCCAGCATTTT. It is translated as CASSPPTGDQPQHF.

This chain links TRBV14 with TRBJ2-7; 7 bases map to TRBD1. Losses at the gene ends were 3 bases for V and 2 bases for J; bases not matched to a gene: 4. The CDR3 runs 14 residues. Germline loops: CDR1 SGHDN, CDR2 FVKESK. The CDR3 nucleotides read TGTGCCAGCAGCCACGTTGGGACAGCCTACGAGCAGTACTTC. Its translation is CASSHVGTAYEQYF.

This clone has only a few counts. V gene TRBV19 combines with J gene TRBJ2-5, with D possibly TRBD1 on 6 matching bases. Trimming removed 4 bases at V and 5 bases at J, with 14 bases between. The CDR3 has 14 residues. The germline V gene has CDR1 LNHDA and CDR2 SQIVND (reference sequence). CDR3 bases: TGTGCCAGTAGTAGACAGGTCTTTTTCGAGACCCAGTACTTC. It specifies CASSRQVFFETQYF.